This TCR beta chain was captured by sequencing in a study of blood T cell repertoires in COVID-19. Profiling relied on immunoSEQ multiplex PCR, and the TCRdb table lists in-frame clones only, not all of them. The table shows some 340,000 clones, with 90% occurring only once. The participants were between roughly 18 and 89 years old and came from about two dozen US areas. With V trimmed by 3 bases and J by 7 bases, 6 bases remained unmatched. The CDR3 sequence is 13 residues long. Per the germline V gene, CDR1 is SGHRS and CDR2 is YFSETQ. This clone was seen only once. The sample comprised PBMCs or T cells enriched from blood (not recorded which). This clonotype was sampled from a woman aged 25 to 39 who had been exposed to COVID-19. The genes are TRBV5-1 and TRBJ2-7, with 8 nucleotides matching TRBD1. The CDR3 nucleotides read TGCGCCAGCAGCTCCTGGACAGGGCGGGAGCAGTACTTC. This sequence encodes CASSSWTGREQYF.